The 7 T cell receptor beta chains below all came from one sample that was sequenced in a study of blood T cells in healthy people across ages. The authors ran a second PCR of 7 to 11 cycles using a sample-barcoded 5' primer and a J-beta primer mix. From the 5' RACE reads, TCRdb called clonotypes with MiXCR, one entry per CDR3 protein. The sample contains some 1.8 million distinct CDR3 sequences, about 39% of which appear only once. Sequences were obtained from blood. These receptors were collected from a human donor in good health.

This rearrangement joins TRBV7-9 to TRBJ1-4; D call uncertain. The CDR3 sequence is 15 residues long. Deletions cut 5 bases from V and 2 bases from J, with 12 bases between. Germline-derived CDR1 and CDR2 are SEHNR and FQNEAQ (reference sequence). CDR3 region: CASSPSWVTNEKLFF. Written as DNA, the CDR3 is TGTGCCAGCAGCCCCTCCTGGGTGACTAATGAAAAACTGTTTTTT.

In its sample, this clonotype was seen once. The chain links TRBV21-1 to TRBJ1-5; the table's D call, TRBD1, was not checked against the DNA. TRBV21-1 constitutes a pseudogene. CDR3 length equals 17 residues. The CDR3 loop is CASSLCRQGAGNQPQHF. CDR3 in DNA: TGTGCCAGCAGCCTTTGCAGGCAGGGCGCGGGCAATCAGCCCCAGCATTTT.

With respect to this clonotype: One base separates it from a far larger clone, so it is likely a read error. The rearrangement uses TRBV2 and TRBJ1-1; 8 bases align to TRBD1. The junction had 5 bases not matched to a gene; V was cut back by 7 bases and J by 4 bases. The germline V gene has CDR1 SNHLY and CDR2 FYNNEI. The CDR3 extends over 13 amino acids. The CDR3 coding sequence is TGTGCCAGCAACTTACAGGGGGGCACTGAAGCTTTCTTT. This translates into CASNLQGGTEAFF. Together with reference TRBV2 and TRBJ1-1, the CDR3 gives the full variable domain: EPEVTQTPSHQVTQMGQEVILRCVPISNHLYFYWYRQILGQKVEFLVSFYNNEISEKSEIFDDQFSVERPDGSNFTLKIRSTKLEDSAMYFCASNLQGGTEAFFGQGTRLTVV.

With regard to this clonotype: At one boundary the junction diverges from the germline segment, which might be a read error. The J gene is TRBJ1-1, the V gene TRBV4-1; 11 bases line up with TRBD1. The CDR3 is 17 residues long. The germline gives CDR1 MGHRA, CDR2 YSYEKL. CDR3 in amino acids: CGSSQSQDRGPNTEAFF. The CDR3 DNA reads TGCGGCAGCAGCCAGAGTCAGGACAGGGGGCCTAACACTGAAGCTTTCTTT.

This clonotype turned up a few times. V usage is TRBV12-3 or TRBV12-4 and J usage is TRBJ2-4; no firm D call. The DNA end favors TRBJ2-7, so the J call may be wrong. This CDR3 contains 13 residues. CDR3 sequence (DNA): TGTGCCAGCAGCGACGATATCCCCTACGAGCAGTACTTC. It is translated as CASSDDIPYEQYF.

This clonotype was seen only a few times. The rearrangement joins TRBV6-6 to TRBJ1-1; D may be TRBD1 (5 bases). Trimming cost V 6 bases and J 3 bases, with 17 bases left between them. The CDR3 consists of 15 residues. Germline values: CDR1 MNHNY, CDR2 SVGAGI (reference sequence). The CDR3 sequence: CASRDPRGGDTEAFF. For the CDR3, the DNA is TGTGCCAGCAGGGATCCTAGGGGCGGGGACACTGAAGCTTTCTTT.

This chain links TRBV6-2 or TRBV6-3 with TRBJ1-1, with 8 positions matching TRBD1. The CDR3 totals 15 residues. Germline assignment: CDR1 MNHEY and CDR2 SVGEGT. V trimming: 2 bases; J trimming: 6 bases; junction bases outside the gene matches: 8. The CDR3 DNA sequence: TGTGCCAGCAGTTACCTCGGCAGGGGGCGTTCTGAAGCTTTCTTT. Translating it yields CASSYLGRGRSEAFF.